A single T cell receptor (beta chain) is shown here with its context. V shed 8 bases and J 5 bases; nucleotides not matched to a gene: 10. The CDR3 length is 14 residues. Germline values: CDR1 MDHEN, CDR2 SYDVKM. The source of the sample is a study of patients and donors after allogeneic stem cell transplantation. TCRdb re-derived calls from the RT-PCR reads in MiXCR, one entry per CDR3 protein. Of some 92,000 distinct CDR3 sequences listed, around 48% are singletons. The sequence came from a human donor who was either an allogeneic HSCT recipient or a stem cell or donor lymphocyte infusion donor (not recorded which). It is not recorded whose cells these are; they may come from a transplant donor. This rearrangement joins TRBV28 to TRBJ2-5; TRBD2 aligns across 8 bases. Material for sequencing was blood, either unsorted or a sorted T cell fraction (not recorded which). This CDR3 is CASLPPGGWETQYF. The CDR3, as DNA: TGTGCCAGCCTCCCGCCGGGAGGGTGGGAGACCCAGTACTTC.